The rows below give T cell receptor beta chains drawn from one sample of a study of blood T cell repertoires in COVID-19. Clones were read by immunoSEQ multiplex PCR, and TCRdb kept only the in-frame ones, dropping some. The table records about 190,000 clones, 80% to 85% of them present only once. The material sequenced was peripheral blood. All receptors come from a woman aged 80 or over with COVID-19, enrolled during active disease. The CDR3 runs from the conserved cysteine through the conserved F or W. Each record gives: J gene, V gene, D gene, clone size, CDR3 protein, CDR3 DNA. A D gene is named only where the DNA matches it firmly. The size field is filled for only some rows; it gives once, few, many or a size class.

j_gene: TRBJ2-5
v_gene: TRBV7-3
d_gene: .
abundance: .
CDR3aa: CASSFGNQETQYF
CDR3nt: TGTGCCAGCAGCTTTGGCAACCAAGAGACCCAGTACTTC

j_gene: TRBJ1-2
v_gene: TRBV18
d_gene: .
abundance: .
CDR3aa: CASSPGQGTNGGYTF
CDR3nt: TGTGCCAGCTCACCAGGTCAGGGGACAAATGGGGGCTACACCTTC

j_gene: TRBJ1-2
v_gene: TRBV5-1
d_gene: .
abundance: .
CDR3aa: CASSLWGLEIYGYTF
CDR3nt: TGCGCCAGCAGCTTGTGGGGGCTCGAAATCTATGGCTACACCTTC

j_gene: TRBJ1-6
v_gene: TRBV4-1
d_gene: TRBD1
abundance: .
CDR3aa: CASSLGQGNRSPLHF
CDR3nt: TGCGCCAGCAGTCTCGGACAGGGAAATCGTTCACCCCTCCACTTT

j_gene: TRBJ2-7
v_gene: TRBV5-1
d_gene: TRBD2
abundance: .
CDR3aa: CASSLTPGGGGSYEQYF
CDR3nt: TGCGCCAGCAGCCTAACCCCCGGGGGGGGAGGTTCCTACGAGCAGTACTTC

j_gene: TRBJ2-3
v_gene: TRBV5-4
d_gene: TRBD2
abundance: .
CDR3aa: CASSFFSGGAADTQYF
CDR3nt: TGTGCCAGCAGCTTCTTTAGCGGGGGGGCGGCAGATACGCAGTATTTT

j_gene: TRBJ1-2
v_gene: TRBV4-3
d_gene: .
abundance: .
CDR3aa: CASSQGSGSYGYTF
CDR3nt: TGCGCCAGCAGCCAAGGGTCAGGATCCTATGGCTACACCTTC

j_gene: TRBJ2-4
v_gene: TRBV5-5
d_gene: .
abundance: .
CDR3aa: CASSLLQAVAKNIQYF
CDR3nt: TGTGCCAGCAGCTTGCTCCAGGCCGTAGCCAAAAACATTCAGTACTTC

j_gene: TRBJ2-7
v_gene: TRBV5-6
d_gene: TRBD1
abundance: .
CDR3aa: CASSSYRDRGDEQYF
CDR3nt: TGTGCCAGCAGCTCCTATCGGGACAGGGGCGACGAGCAGTACTTC

j_gene: TRBJ2-1
v_gene: TRBV28
d_gene: TRBD1
abundance: .
CDR3aa: CASSDRGPYNEQFF
CDR3nt: TGTGCCAGCAGCGACAGGGGCCCCTACAATGAGCAGTTCTTC

j_gene: TRBJ1-2
v_gene: TRBV14
d_gene: TRBD1
abundance: .
CDR3aa: CASSRTGQPYGYTF
CDR3nt: TGTGCCAGCAGCCGGACGGGACAGCCTTATGGCTACACCTTC

j_gene: TRBJ2-3
v_gene: TRBV19
d_gene: .
abundance: .
CDR3aa: CASRETGHTDTQYF
CDR3nt: TGTGCCAGTAGAGAGACAGGACACACAGATACGCAGTATTTT

j_gene: TRBJ2-7
v_gene: TRBV5-6
d_gene: TRBD1
abundance: few
CDR3aa: CASSEGQGLDEYF
CDR3nt: TGTGCCAGCAGCGAGGGACAGGGGCTGGATGAGTACTTC

j_gene: TRBJ2-3
v_gene: TRBV11-2
d_gene: .
abundance: once
CDR3aa: CASSPRGSPGTDTQYF
CDR3nt: TGTGCCAGCAGCCCCCGGGGGAGCCCTGGCACAGATACGCAGTATTTT

j_gene: TRBJ2-7
v_gene: TRBV18
d_gene: .
abundance: .
CDR3aa: CASSQGGDSEQYF
CDR3nt: TGTGCCAGCTCACAGGGGGGGGATTCCGAGCAGTACTTC

j_gene: TRBJ1-1
v_gene: TRBV10-3
d_gene: TRBD1
abundance: .
CDR3aa: CAITPTGENTEAFF
CDR3nt: TGTGCCATCACCCCGACAGGGGAAAACACTGAAGCTTTCTTT

j_gene: TRBJ2-7
v_gene: TRBV7-2
d_gene: .
abundance: .
CDR3aa: CASSLLDSAYEQYF
CDR3nt: TGTGCCAGCAGCTTATTGGACAGCGCCTACGAGCAGTACTTC

j_gene: TRBJ2-1
v_gene: TRBV30
d_gene: TRBD2
abundance: .
CDR3aa: CAWVTSGGRNEQFF
CDR3nt: TGTGCCTGGGTTACTAGCGGGGGCAGAAATGAGCAGTTCTTC

j_gene: TRBJ2-3
v_gene: TRBV6-5
d_gene: TRBD2
abundance: .
CDR3aa: CASSPSGVRTDTQYF
CDR3nt: TGTGCCAGCAGTCCTAGCGGGGTACGCACAGATACGCAGTATTTT

j_gene: TRBJ2-1
v_gene: TRBV19
d_gene: .
abundance: .
CDR3aa: CASSKRGNEQFF
CDR3nt: TGTGCCAGTAGTAAACGGGGGAATGAGCAGTTCTTC

j_gene: TRBJ2-7
v_gene: TRBV19
d_gene: TRBD1
abundance: .
CDR3aa: CASSLIQGARTYEQYF
CDR3nt: TGTGCCAGTAGTCTAATACAGGGGGCTAGGACGTACGAGCAGTACTTC

j_gene: TRBJ2-2
v_gene: TRBV5-6
d_gene: .
abundance: .
CDR3aa: CASSLPGTGELFF
CDR3nt: TGTGCCAGCAGCTTGCCGGGCACCGGGGAGCTGTTTTTT

j_gene: TRBJ2-2
v_gene: TRBV12-5
d_gene: TRBD1
abundance: .
CDR3aa: CASQPGGKNTGELFF
CDR3nt: TGTGCTAGTCAGCCAGGGGGAAAGAACACCGGGGAGCTGTTTTTT

j_gene: TRBJ2-3
v_gene: TRBV4-2
d_gene: .
abundance: .
CDR3aa: CASSQVIGGTQYF
CDR3nt: TGTGCCAGCAGCCAAGTTATAGGGGGAACGCAGTATTTT

j_gene: TRBJ2-7
v_gene: TRBV7-8
d_gene: TRBD2
abundance: .
CDR3aa: CASRATPGTSGRRRPYEQYF
CDR3nt: TGTGCCAGCAGAGCTACCCCCGGGACTAGCGGGAGGAGGAGGCCCTACGAGCAGTACTTC

j_gene: TRBJ2-1
v_gene: TRBV7-9
d_gene: .
abundance: once
CDR3aa: CASSTHRGEQFF
CDR3nt: TGTGCCAGCAGCACACATCGGGGTGAGCAGTTCTTC

j_gene: TRBJ2-1
v_gene: TRBV3-1/TRBV3-2
d_gene: .
abundance: .
CDR3aa: CASSQVSNEQFF
CDR3nt: TGTGCCAGCAGCCAAGTTAGCAATGAGCAGTTCTTC

j_gene: TRBJ2-7
v_gene: TRBV9
d_gene: .
abundance: .
CDR3aa: CASSVGTRSYEQYF
CDR3nt: TGTGCCAGCAGCGTAGGTACCAGATCCTACGAGCAGTACTTC

j_gene: TRBJ2-7
v_gene: TRBV6-6
d_gene: TRBD1
abundance: .
CDR3aa: CASSRGTGAEQYF
CDR3nt: TGTGCCAGCAGCCGGGGGACAGGGGCCGAGCAGTACTTC

j_gene: TRBJ2-3
v_gene: TRBV4-1
d_gene: .
abundance: .
CDR3aa: CASSQDTREGWGADTQYF
CDR3nt: TGCGCCAGCAGCCAAGACACCCGCGAGGGTTGGGGGGCAGATACGCAGTATTTT